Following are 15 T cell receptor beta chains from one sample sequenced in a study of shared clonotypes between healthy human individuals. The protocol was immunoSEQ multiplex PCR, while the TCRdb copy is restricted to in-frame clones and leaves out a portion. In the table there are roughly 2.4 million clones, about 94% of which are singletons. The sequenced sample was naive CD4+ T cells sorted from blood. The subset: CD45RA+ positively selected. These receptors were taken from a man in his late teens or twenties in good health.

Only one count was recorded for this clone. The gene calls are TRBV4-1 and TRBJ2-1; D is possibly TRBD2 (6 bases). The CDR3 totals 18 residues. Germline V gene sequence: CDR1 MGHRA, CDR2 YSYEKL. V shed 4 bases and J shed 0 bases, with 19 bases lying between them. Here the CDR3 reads CASSPIGTRRNSYNEQFF. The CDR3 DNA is TGCGCCAGCAGCCCAATTGGGACTCGTCGAAACTCCTACAATGAGCAGTTCTTC.

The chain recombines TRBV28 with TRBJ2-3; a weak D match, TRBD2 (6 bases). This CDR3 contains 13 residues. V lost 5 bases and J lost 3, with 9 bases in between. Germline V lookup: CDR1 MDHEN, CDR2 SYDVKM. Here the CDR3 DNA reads TGTGCCAGCAGTCTAGCGAAAACAGATACGCAGTATTTT. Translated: CASSLAKTDTQYF.

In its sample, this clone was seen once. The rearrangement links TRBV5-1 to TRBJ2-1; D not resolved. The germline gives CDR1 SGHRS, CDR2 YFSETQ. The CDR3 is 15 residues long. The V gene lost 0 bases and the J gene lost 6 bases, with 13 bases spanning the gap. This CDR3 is CASSLEGSGFNEQFF. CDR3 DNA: TGCGCCAGCAGCTTGGAGGGTTCTGGCTTCAATGAGCAGTTCTTC.

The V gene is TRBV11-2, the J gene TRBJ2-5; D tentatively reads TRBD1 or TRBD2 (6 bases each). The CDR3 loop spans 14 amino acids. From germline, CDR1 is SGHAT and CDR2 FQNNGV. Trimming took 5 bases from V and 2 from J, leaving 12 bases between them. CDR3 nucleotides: TGTGCCAGCAGCGTCCGAGGGGGGCAAGAGACCCAGTACTTC. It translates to CASSVRGGQETQYF. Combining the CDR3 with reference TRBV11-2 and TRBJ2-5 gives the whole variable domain EAGVAQSPRYKIIEKRQSVAFWCNPISGHATLYWYQQILGQGPKLLIQFQNNGVVDDSQLPKDRFSAERLKGVDSTLKIQPAKLEDSAVYLCASSVRGGQETQYFGPGTRLLVL.

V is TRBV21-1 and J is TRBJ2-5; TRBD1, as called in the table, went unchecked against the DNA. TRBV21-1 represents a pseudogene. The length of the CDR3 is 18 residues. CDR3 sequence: CASSGTGICFTPQETQYF. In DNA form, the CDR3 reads TGTGCCAGCTCCGGGACAGGGATATGTTTTACGCCCCAAGAGACCCAGTACTTC.

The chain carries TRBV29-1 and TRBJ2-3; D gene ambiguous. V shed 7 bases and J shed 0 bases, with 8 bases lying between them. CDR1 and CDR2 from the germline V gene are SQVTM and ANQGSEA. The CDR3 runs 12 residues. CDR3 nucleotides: TGCAGCGGATTATTCAGCACAGATACGCAGTATTTT. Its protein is CSGLFSTDTQYF.

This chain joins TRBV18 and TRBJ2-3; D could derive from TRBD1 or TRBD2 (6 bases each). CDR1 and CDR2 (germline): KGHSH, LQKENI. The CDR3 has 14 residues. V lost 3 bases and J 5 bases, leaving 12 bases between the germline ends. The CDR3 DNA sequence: TGTGCCAGCTCACCTGGGGGGCCGAAAGATACGCAGTATTTT. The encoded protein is CASSPGGPKDTQYF. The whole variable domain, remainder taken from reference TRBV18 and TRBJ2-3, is NAGVMQNPRHLVRRRGQEARLRCSPMKGHSHVYWYRQLPEEGLKFMVYLQKENIIDESGMPKERFSAEFPKEGPSILRIQQVVRGDSAAYFCASSPGGPKDTQYFGPGTRLTVL.

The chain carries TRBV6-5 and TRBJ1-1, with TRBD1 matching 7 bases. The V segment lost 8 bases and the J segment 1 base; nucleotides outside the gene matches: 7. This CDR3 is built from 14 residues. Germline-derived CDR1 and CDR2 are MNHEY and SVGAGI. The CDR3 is CASARDRENTEAFF. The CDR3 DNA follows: TGTGCCAGCGCGAGGGACAGAGAGAACACTGAAGCTTTCTTT.

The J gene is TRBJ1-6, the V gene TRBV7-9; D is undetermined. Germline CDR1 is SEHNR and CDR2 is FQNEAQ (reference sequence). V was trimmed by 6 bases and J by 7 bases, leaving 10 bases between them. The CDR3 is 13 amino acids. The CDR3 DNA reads TGTGCCAGCAGACCTGACGGGAATTCACCCCTCCACTTT. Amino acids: CASRPDGNSPLHF. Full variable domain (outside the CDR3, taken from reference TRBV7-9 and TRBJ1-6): DTGVSQNPRHKITKRGQNVTFRCDPISEHNRLYWYRQTLGQGPEFLTYFQNEAQLEKSRLLSDRFSAERPKGSFSTLEIQRTEQGDSAMYLCASRPDGNSPLHFGNGTRLTVT.

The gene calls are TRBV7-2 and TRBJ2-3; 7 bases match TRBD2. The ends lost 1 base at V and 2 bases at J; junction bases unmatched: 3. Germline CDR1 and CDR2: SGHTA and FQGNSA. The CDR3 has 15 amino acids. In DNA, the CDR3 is TGTGCCAGCAGCTTAGGGCTAGCGGCCACAGATACGCAGTATTTT. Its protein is CASSLGLAATDTQYF.

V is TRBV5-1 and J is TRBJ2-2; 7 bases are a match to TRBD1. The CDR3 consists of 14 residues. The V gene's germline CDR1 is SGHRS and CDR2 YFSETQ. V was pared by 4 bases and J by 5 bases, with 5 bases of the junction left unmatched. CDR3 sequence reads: CASSQGQFTGELFF. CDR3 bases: TGCGCCAGCAGCCAGGGACAGTTTACCGGGGAGCTGTTTTTT.

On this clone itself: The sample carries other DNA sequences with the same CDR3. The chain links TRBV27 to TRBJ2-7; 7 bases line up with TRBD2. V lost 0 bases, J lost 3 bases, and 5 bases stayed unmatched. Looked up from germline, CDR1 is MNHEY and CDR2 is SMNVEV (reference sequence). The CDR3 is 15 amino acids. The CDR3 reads CASSLSIGGVYEQYF. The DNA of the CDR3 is TGTGCCAGCAGTTTATCGATTGGGGGGGTCTACGAGCAGTACTTC.

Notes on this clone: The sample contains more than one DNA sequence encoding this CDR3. CDR3 nucleotide sequence: TGTGCCAGCAGTTACTCGGGGGCCAACTATGGCTACACCTTC. Its protein is CASSYSGANYGYTF. The rearrangement links TRBV6-6 to TRBJ1-2; tentatively, D is TRBD1 (6 bases). V was shortened by 0 bases and J by 2 bases, with 7 bases between the two germline ends. The germline V gene has CDR1 MNHNY and CDR2 SVGAGI (reference sequence). The CDR3 consists of 14 residues.

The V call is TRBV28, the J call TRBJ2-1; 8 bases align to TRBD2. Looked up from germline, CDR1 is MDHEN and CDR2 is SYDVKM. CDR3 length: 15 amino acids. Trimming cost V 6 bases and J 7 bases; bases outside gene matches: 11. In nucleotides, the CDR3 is TGTGCCAGCAGGGCCCGGGGGGGGCGCAGAAATGAGCAGTTCTTC. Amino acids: CASRARGGRRNEQFF.

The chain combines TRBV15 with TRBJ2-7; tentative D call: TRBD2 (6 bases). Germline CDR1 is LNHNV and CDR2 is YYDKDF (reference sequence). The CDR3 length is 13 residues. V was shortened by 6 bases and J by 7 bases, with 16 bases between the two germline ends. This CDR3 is CATRPPGVDEQYF. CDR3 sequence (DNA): TGTGCCACCAGACCTCCGGGGGTGGATGAGCAGTACTTC.